Listed below are T cell receptor beta chains from one sample, sequenced in a study of blood T cells in healthy people across ages. TCRdb re-called the 5' RACE reads through MiXCR, storing one row per CDR3 protein. This repertoire shows about 540,000 distinct CDR3 sequences, under 30% found once; its top ten account for around 10%. This sample was also put to use in a study of T cells of mothers and their children.

Sample: blood. All receptors derive from a boy aged 5-17 years in good health. Both conserved end residues are part of each CDR3. The order of the fields is D gene, J gene, V gene, clone size, CDR3 DNA, CDR3 protein. D genes are given only for firm matches. For some rows the clone size is stated as once, few or many, or as a class when expanded; others skip it.

d_gene: -; j_gene: TRBJ2-5; v_gene: TRBV15; abundance: -; CDR3nt: TGTGCCACCAGCCAGGTCGAGACCCAGTACTTC; CDR3aa: CATSQVETQYF
d_gene: -; j_gene: TRBJ2-7; v_gene: TRBV29-1; abundance: many; CDR3nt: TGCAGCGTCAGAGACTCCCAGGATTACGAGCAGTACTTC; CDR3aa: CSVRDSQDYEQYF
d_gene: -; j_gene: TRBJ2-1; v_gene: TRBV29-1; abundance: few; CDR3nt: TGCAGCGTTGAAGATCGAGGGGAGGTCCTTAATGAGCAGTTCTTC; CDR3aa: CSVEDRGEVLNEQFF
d_gene: TRBD1; j_gene: TRBJ1-2; v_gene: TRBV25-1; abundance: -; CDR3nt: TGTGCCTGCAGTACCCATCCGGGACAGGGAAGAGGGGCTAACTATGACTACACCTTC; CDR3aa: CACSTHPGQGRGANYDYTF
d_gene: TRBD2; j_gene: TRBJ2-1; v_gene: TRBV12-3/TRBV12-4; abundance: -; CDR3nt: TGTGCCAGCAGTGCTCCGGGACTAGCGGGGATCGACAATGAGCAGTTCTTC; CDR3aa: CASSAPGLAGIDNEQFF
d_gene: -; j_gene: TRBJ2-1; v_gene: TRBV4-3; abundance: -; CDR3nt: TGCGCCAGCAGCCAAGATCTCGTCGAGCAGTTCTTC; CDR3aa: CASSQDLVEQFF
d_gene: -; j_gene: TRBJ2-3; v_gene: TRBV5-1; abundance: few; CDR3nt: TGCGCCAGCAGCTTGGGACGCGGAGGAGGAGATACGCAGTATTTT; CDR3aa: CASSLGRGGGDTQYF
d_gene: -; j_gene: TRBJ2-1; v_gene: TRBV27; abundance: -; CDR3nt: TGTGCCAGCAGTGGGGGGGCCCCCTACTACAATGAGCAGTTCTTC; CDR3aa: CASSGGAPYYNEQFF
d_gene: TRBD1; j_gene: TRBJ1-5; v_gene: TRBV20-1; abundance: -; CDR3nt: TGCAGTGCTAGAAGGACAGGGGAAACCTTCGGCAATCAGCCCCAGCATTTT; CDR3aa: CSARRTGETFGNQPQHF
d_gene: -; j_gene: TRBJ2-7; v_gene: TRBV12-3/TRBV12-4; abundance: -; CDR3nt: TGTGCCAGCAGTTCCCGATCCCACAGGGACTACGAGCAGTACTTC; CDR3aa: CASSSRSHRDYEQYF
d_gene: TRBD2; j_gene: TRBJ2-2; v_gene: TRBV7-8; abundance: -; CDR3nt: TGTGCCAGCAGCTCGCACGGGACTAGCGGGAACACCGGGGAGCTGTTTTTT; CDR3aa: CASSSHGTSGNTGELFF
d_gene: -; j_gene: TRBJ2-7; v_gene: TRBV6-6; abundance: many; CDR3nt: TGTGCCAGCAGCTATGTCAACCGCGAGCAGTACTTC; CDR3aa: CASSYVNREQYF
d_gene: TRBD2; j_gene: TRBJ2-2; v_gene: TRBV7-8; abundance: -; CDR3nt: TGTGCCAGCAGTCAAATCGGGTCTAGCGGATCCACCGGGGAGCTGTTTTTT; CDR3aa: CASSQIGSSGSTGELFF
d_gene: -; j_gene: TRBJ2-7; v_gene: TRBV28; abundance: -; CDR3nt: TGTGCCAGCGTAGGATCGGCGGAGCAGTACTTC; CDR3aa: CASVGSAEQYF
d_gene: -; j_gene: TRBJ2-5; v_gene: TRBV7-2; abundance: few; CDR3nt: TGTGCCAGCAGCTTAGATTCACGAGAGACCCAGTACTTC; CDR3aa: CASSLDSRETQYF
d_gene: -; j_gene: TRBJ1-4; v_gene: TRBV4-3; abundance: few; CDR3nt: TGCGCCAGCAGCCAAGATGACCGAATAAATGAAAAACTGTTTTTT; CDR3aa: CASSQDDRINEKLFF
d_gene: -; j_gene: TRBJ2-7; v_gene: TRBV2; abundance: -; CDR3nt: TGTGCCAGCAGTGAAACCTATGGCAGCTCCCTAATCGAGCAGTACTTC; CDR3aa: CASSETYGSSLIEQYF
d_gene: -; j_gene: TRBJ1-1; v_gene: TRBV20-1; abundance: few; CDR3nt: TGCAGTGCTAGTAAGGGCCGGAACACTGAAGCTTTCTTT; CDR3aa: CSASKGRNTEAFF
d_gene: -; j_gene: TRBJ2-1; v_gene: TRBV3-1; abundance: -; CDR3nt: TGTGCCAGCAGCCAAGGGGAAGGGGTTGCAGGTTCCCCCTACAATGAGCAGTTCTTC; CDR3aa: CASSQGEGVAGSPYNEQFF
d_gene: -; j_gene: TRBJ2-3; v_gene: TRBV12-3/TRBV12-4; abundance: few; CDR3nt: TGTGCCAGCACCCCCTCAAGCACAGATACGCAGTATTTT; CDR3aa: CASTPSSTDTQYF
d_gene: TRBD1; j_gene: TRBJ2-7; v_gene: TRBV27; abundance: many; CDR3nt: TGTGCCAGCAGAACCGGGACAGGGGAGTACGAGCAGTACTTC; CDR3aa: CASRTGTGEYEQYF
d_gene: TRBD1; j_gene: TRBJ2-7; v_gene: TRBV6-2/TRBV6-3; abundance: few; CDR3nt: TGTGCCACTGGACAGGGGAGCGAGCAGTACTTC; CDR3aa: CATGQGSEQYF
d_gene: -; j_gene: TRBJ2-4; v_gene: TRBV5-6; abundance: few; CDR3nt: TGTGCCAGCAGCTTGGGGGCAACAGTCCAAAACATTCAGTACTTC; CDR3aa: CASSLGATVQNIQYF
d_gene: -; j_gene: TRBJ1-1; v_gene: TRBV28; abundance: few; CDR3nt: TGTGCCAGCAGTTTATACGACAGGTGGGACACTGAAGCTTTCTTT; CDR3aa: CASSLYDRWDTEAFF
d_gene: -; j_gene: TRBJ1-6; v_gene: TRBV5-1; abundance: few; CDR3nt: TGCGCCAGCAGCTTGGCCGCAGCAATCGGTTCACCCCTCCACTTT; CDR3aa: CASSLAAAIGSPLHF
d_gene: -; j_gene: TRBJ2-4; v_gene: TRBV6-6; abundance: -; CDR3nt: TGTGCCAGCGACCAACGCCAGGGTCTAGCCAAAAACATTCAGTACTTC; CDR3aa: CASDQRQGLAKNIQYF
d_gene: -; j_gene: TRBJ2-7; v_gene: TRBV7-8; abundance: many; CDR3nt: TGTGCCAGCAGCTTAGGCGCCAGGGGATACGAGCAGTACTTC; CDR3aa: CASSLGARGYEQYF
d_gene: -; j_gene: TRBJ1-3; v_gene: TRBV18; abundance: few; CDR3nt: TGTGCCAGCTCACCCCTGGATGATTTTAGCCGCTCTGGAAACACCATATATTTT; CDR3aa: CASSPLDDFSRSGNTIYF
d_gene: -; j_gene: TRBJ2-2; v_gene: TRBV9; abundance: few; CDR3nt: TGTGCCAGCAGTCCCCGAGGCGGGTACACCGGGGAGCTGTTTTTT; CDR3aa: CASSPRGGYTGELFF
d_gene: TRBD1; j_gene: TRBJ2-2; v_gene: TRBV20-1; abundance: few; CDR3nt: TGCAGTGCACGGACAGGCTCGAACACCGGGGAGCTGTTTTTT; CDR3aa: CSARTGSNTGELFF
d_gene: TRBD1; j_gene: TRBJ2-5; v_gene: TRBV18; abundance: -; CDR3nt: TGTGCCAGCTCACGGACAGGGTTGGAAGAGACCCAATACTTC; CDR3aa: CASSRTGLEETQYF
d_gene: TRBD2; j_gene: TRBJ2-5; v_gene: TRBV29-1; abundance: -; CDR3nt: TGCAGCGTTGGGGAGGGTAAAGAGACCCAGTACTTC; CDR3aa: CSVGEGKETQYF
d_gene: -; j_gene: TRBJ1-1; v_gene: TRBV5-4; abundance: -; CDR3nt: TGTGCCAGCAGCGGGGGGGGCCAGAACACTGAAGCTTTCTTT; CDR3aa: CASSGGGQNTEAFF
d_gene: -; j_gene: TRBJ2-3; v_gene: TRBV20-1; abundance: -; CDR3nt: TGCAGTGCGCAGCACGCCCGACAGGGCACAGATACGCAGTATTTT; CDR3aa: CSAQHARQGTDTQYF
d_gene: TRBD1; j_gene: TRBJ1-1; v_gene: TRBV7-2; abundance: -; CDR3nt: TGTGCCAGCAGCTTAGACGGGACAGCGAAGAACACTGAAGCTTTCTTT; CDR3aa: CASSLDGTAKNTEAFF
d_gene: -; j_gene: TRBJ1-1; v_gene: TRBV9; abundance: once; CDR3nt: TGTGCCAGCAGCGTAAGGGGGGAGTTGAACACTGAAGCTTTCTTT; CDR3aa: CASSVRGELNTEAFF
d_gene: TRBD2; j_gene: TRBJ2-5; v_gene: TRBV2; abundance: few; CDR3nt: TGTGCCGGCAAGCGGGGGAAAGAGACCCAGTACTTC; CDR3aa: CAGKRGKETQYF
d_gene: -; j_gene: TRBJ2-2; v_gene: TRBV12-3/TRBV12-4; abundance: few; CDR3nt: TGTGCCAGCACCAAAGGGGTGATCAACACCGGGGAGCTGTTTTTT; CDR3aa: CASTKGVINTGELFF
d_gene: -; j_gene: TRBJ1-1; v_gene: TRBV20-1; abundance: -; CDR3nt: TGCAGTGCGCAGAGGGCCGATCGGGCTTTCTTT; CDR3aa: CSAQRADRAFF
d_gene: -; j_gene: TRBJ1-3; v_gene: TRBV7-9; abundance: -; CDR3nt: TGTGCCAGCAGCTTAGATCGAATGGCAAACACCATATATTTT; CDR3aa: CASSLDRMANTIYF
d_gene: -; j_gene: TRBJ2-7; v_gene: TRBV6-6; abundance: -; CDR3nt: TGTGCCAGCAGCCGCCGGGTCCAGCTAGTGTACGAGCAGTACTTC; CDR3aa: CASSRRVQLVYEQYF
d_gene: TRBD2; j_gene: TRBJ2-1; v_gene: TRBV6-2/TRBV6-3; abundance: few; CDR3nt: TGTGCCAGCGGGTGGAGCGGGAGCTCCTACAATGAGCAGTTCTTC; CDR3aa: CASGWSGSSYNEQFF
d_gene: -; j_gene: TRBJ2-4; v_gene: TRBV5-4; abundance: -; CDR3nt: TGTGCCAGCAGCCGCGGGGCAGGGAACATTCAGTACTTC; CDR3aa: CASSRGAGNIQYF
d_gene: -; j_gene: TRBJ1-5; v_gene: TRBV6-1; abundance: few; CDR3nt: TGTGCCAGCAGCCTGACAGATGGCAATCAGCCCCAGCATTTT; CDR3aa: CASSLTDGNQPQHF
d_gene: TRBD1; j_gene: TRBJ2-1; v_gene: TRBV6-5; abundance: -; CDR3nt: TGTGCCAGCAGTTTGCGGACAGGGTTCGACAATGAGCAGTTCTTC; CDR3aa: CASSLRTGFDNEQFF
d_gene: TRBD2; j_gene: TRBJ2-1; v_gene: TRBV5-1; abundance: -; CDR3nt: TGCGCCAGCAGCTTGGAGGGACTAGCGGGGGTTGATGAGCAGTTCTTC; CDR3aa: CASSLEGLAGVDEQFF
d_gene: TRBD1; j_gene: TRBJ2-2; v_gene: TRBV6-4; abundance: -; CDR3nt: TGTGCCAGCAGCGAGACAGGGGAGGCCGGGGAGCTGTTTTTT; CDR3aa: CASSETGEAGELFF
d_gene: -; j_gene: TRBJ1-6; v_gene: TRBV12-3/TRBV12-4; abundance: -; CDR3nt: TGTGCCAGCAGTTTAAGACGGGGGGCGAGCTCCTATAATTCACCCCTCCACTTT; CDR3aa: CASSLRRGASSYNSPLHF